A selection of T cell receptor beta chains follows, all from one sample in a study of cytomegalovirus exposure and HLA in healthy donors. The method was immunoSEQ multiplex PCR; TCRdb's version includes in-frame clones alone and lacks a portion of them. The table has approximately 160,000 clones, about 90% seen once. Source material: PBMCs. The receptors here all came from a woman in her twenties or thirties in good health and CMV-seronegative. The CDR3 runs from the conserved cysteine through the conserved F or W. Fields, in order: V gene, J gene, clone size, D gene, CDR3 protein, CDR3 DNA. D genes are given only for firm matches. Expanded clones get a size class; other rows say once, few or many, or leave the size out.

>TRBV2|TRBJ2-1|.|TRBD2
CASSEALRTSGANEQFF
TGTGCCAGCAGTGAAGCGCTTAGGACTAGCGGGGCAAATGAGCAGTTCTTC
>TRBV27|TRBJ1-2|few|.
CASKRVQGYGYTF
TGTGCCAGCAAGCGAGTTCAGGGCTATGGCTACACCTTC
>TRBV28|TRBJ1-2|few|.
CASSLVRLGDGYTF
TGTGCCAGCAGTTTGGTCAGGTTAGGGGATGGCTACACCTTC
>TRBV4-1|TRBJ2-2|once|.
CASSQAGTLSGELFF
TGCGCCAGCAGCCAAGCCGGGACCCTCTCCGGGGAGCTGTTTTTT
>TRBV4-2|TRBJ2-2|.|.
CASSQGREATGELFF
TGTGCCAGCAGCCAGGGCAGGGAGGCCACCGGGGAGCTGTTTTTT
>TRBV6-1|TRBJ1-1|few|.
CASYVKVNTEAFF
TGTGCCAGTTACGTTAAGGTGAACACTGAAGCTTTCTTT
>TRBV27|TRBJ2-7|.|TRBD2
CASSLGAGTYEQYF
TGTGCCAGCAGTTTGGGAGCGGGAACCTACGAGCAGTACTTC
>TRBV27|TRBJ1-1|.|.
CASSLTPNMNTEAFF
TGTGCCAGCAGTTTAACCCCCAATATGAACACTGAAGCTTTCTTT
>TRBV4-3|TRBJ1-1|.|TRBD1
CASSQITGVTEAFF
TGCGCCAGCAGCCAAATCACAGGGGTCACTGAAGCTTTCTTT
>TRBV7-8|TRBJ2-2|.|.
CASSLTMRGNAGELFF
TGTGCCAGCAGCTTAACAATGAGAGGGAACGCCGGGGAGCTGTTTTTT
>TRBV9|TRBJ2-7|.|TRBD1
CASSGTGDAYEQYF
TGTGCCAGCAGCGGAACAGGGGATGCCTACGAGCAGTACTTC
>TRBV7-9|TRBJ2-3|once|TRBD2
CASSPLAGSGDTQYF
TGTGCCAGCAGCCCACTAGCGGGGTCTGGAGATACGCAGTATTTT
>TRBV28|TRBJ2-2|.|.
CASSRDRNTGELFF
TGTGCCAGCAGTCGAGACAGGAACACCGGGGAGCTGTTTTTT
>TRBV5-6|TRBJ1-1|.|TRBD1
CASSYGTGTEAFF
TGTGCCAGCAGCTACGGGACAGGGACTGAAGCTTTCTTT
>TRBV4-2|TRBJ2-7|once|.
CASSQSGGRAEDEQYF
TGTGCCAGCAGCCAATCCGGGGGAAGGGCGGAGGACGAGCAGTACTTC
>TRBV6-6|TRBJ2-1|.|TRBD1
CASSLGQSGYNEQFF
TGTGCCAGCAGCTTGGGACAGTCCGGCTACAATGAGCAGTTCTTC
>TRBV7-6|TRBJ1-2|.|TRBD1
CASSRLDRVNYGYTF
TGTGCCAGCAGCCGTTTGGACAGGGTAAACTATGGCTACACCTTC
>TRBV7-9|TRBJ2-7|.|TRBD1
CASSEPGQDPYEQYF
TGTGCCAGCAGCGAACCGGGACAGGATCCCTACGAGCAGTACTTC
>TRBV25-1|TRBJ1-2|.|TRBD1
CASSEEGRTGAKGYTF
TGTGCCAGCAGTGAAGAAGGAAGGACAGGGGCAAAGGGCTACACCTTC
>TRBV7-3|TRBJ2-1|.|.
CASSLYPGDDEQFF
TGTGCCAGCAGCTTATACCCCGGGGACGATGAGCAGTTCTTC
>TRBV28|TRBJ1-5|.|TRBD1
CAGGGQMSNQPQHF
TGTGCCGGAGGGGGACAGATGAGCAATCAGCCCCAGCATTTT
>TRBV7-6|TRBJ1-2|.|.
CASSSLASPGGGYTF
TGTGCCAGCAGCTCCCTAGCCAGCCCGGGGGGCGGCTACACCTTC
>TRBV2|TRBJ1-5|few|TRBD1
CASSGMRGRQPQHF
TGTGCCAGCAGTGGAATGAGGGGGCGCCAGCCCCAGCATTTT
>TRBV6-6|TRBJ1-6|.|TRBD1
CASSRDRVSSPLHF
TGTGCCAGCTCTAGGGACAGGGTCAGTTCACCCCTCCACTTT
>TRBV4-3|TRBJ1-1|.|.
CASSQVGIQAAITEAFF
TGCGCCAGCAGCCAAGTTGGCATACAGGCGGCTATCACTGAAGCTTTCTTT
>TRBV7-3|TRBJ2-7|few|.
CASSLSQGGSYEQYF
TGTGCCAGCAGCTTAAGCCAGGGGGGATCCTACGAGCAGTACTTC
>TRBV9|TRBJ1-2|.|.
CASSVGGVGYGYTF
TGTGCCAGCAGCGTAGGGGGGGTAGGATATGGCTACACCTTC
>TRBV7-3|TRBJ2-3|once|.
CASSSGADTQYF
TGTGCCAGCAGCTCTGGGGCTGATACGCAGTATTTT
>TRBV19|TRBJ1-5|.|TRBD1
CASNSGQGNQPQHF
TGTGCCAGTAACTCGGGACAGGGGAATCAGCCCCAGCATTTT
>TRBV28|TRBJ2-3|few|TRBD2
CASSTPLGLAGDTDTQYF
TGTGCCAGCAGCACCCCGTTGGGACTAGCGGGAGACACAGATACGCAGTATTTT
>TRBV11-2|TRBJ1-5|.|.
CASSFGGEDNQPQHF
TGTGCCAGCAGCTTCGGGGGGGAGGACAATCAGCCCCAGCATTTT
>TRBV27|TRBJ2-2|.|.
CASSLSWARSGELFF
TGTGCCAGCAGTTTATCGTGGGCTCGATCGGGGGAGCTGTTTTTT
>TRBV19|TRBJ2-1|once|TRBD1
CASSIRQGANYEQFF
TGTGCCAGTAGTATTCGACAGGGGGCCAACTATGAGCAGTTCTTC
>TRBV6-5|TRBJ2-5|.|TRBD1
CASSWTGGPETQYF
TGTGCCAGCAGTTGGACAGGGGGCCCGGAGACCCAGTACTTC
>TRBV27|TRBJ2-7|few|.
CASSASGPHEQYF
TGTGCCAGCAGTGCTTCAGGGCCCCACGAGCAGTACTTC
>TRBV27|TRBJ2-1|.|TRBD2
CASSWGLAGPYNEQFF
TGTGCCAGCAGTTGGGGACTAGCGGGACCCTACAATGAGCAGTTCTTC
>TRBV27|TRBJ2-5|few|.
CASSPLQLASFARGETQYF
TGTGCCAGCAGTCCACTGCAACTTGCGAGCTTCGCGCGTGGAGAGACCCAGTACTTC
>TRBV2|TRBJ1-4|.|.
CASSEGRGYNEKLFF
TGTGCCAGCAGTGAAGGGAGGGGCTATAATGAAAAACTGTTTTTT
>TRBV9|TRBJ2-7|.|.
CASSVANWGEQYF
TGTGCCAGCAGCGTAGCTAATTGGGGCGAGCAGTACTTC
>TRBV6-6|TRBJ1-4|once|.
CASSYLLSLSNEKLFF
TGTGCCAGCAGTTATCTACTTTCTCTTAGTAATGAAAAACTGTTTTTT
>TRBV7-3|TRBJ2-6|few|TRBD1
CASSGTGIGSGANVLTF
TGTGCCAGCAGCGGGACAGGGATAGGCTCTGGGGCCAACGTCCTGACTTTC
>TRBV7-2|TRBJ1-2|.|.
CASSLLGDYGYTF
TGTGCCAGCAGCTTGTTGGGCGACTATGGCTACACCTTC
>TRBV27|TRBJ2-5|.|.
CASSLGETQYF
TGTGCCAGCAGTTTAGGAGAGACCCAGTACTTC
>TRBV19|TRBJ1-5|.|.
CASMEQWQGYSNQPQHF
TGTGCCAGTATGGAGCAGTGGCAGGGGTATAGCAATCAGCCCCAGCATTTT
>TRBV7-3|TRBJ1-1|.|.
CASSLYRGNTEAFF
TGTGCCAGCAGCTTGTACAGAGGGAACACTGAAGCTTTCTTT
>TRBV29-1|TRBJ2-5|.|TRBD1
CSVPQGRETQYF
TGCAGCGTACCACAGGGGCGAGAGACCCAGTACTTC
>TRBV14|TRBJ2-1|.|.
CASSPPGLISYNEQFF
TGTGCCAGCAGCCCCCCTGGGCTGATCTCCTACAATGAGCAGTTCTTC
>TRBV7-2|TRBJ2-3|.|.
CASSLSGRRGSDTQYF
TGTGCCAGCAGCTTATCAGGTCGTCGCGGATCAGATACGCAGTATTTT
>TRBV5-4|TRBJ2-7|.|TRBD1
CASSLAGRRGPNEQYF
TGTGCCAGCAGCTTGGCGGGGCGCAGGGGGCCGAACGAGCAGTACTTC
>TRBV5-1|TRBJ2-3|.|TRBD2
CASSLLVVGDLAGERTDTQYF
TGCGCCAGCAGCTTGTTAGTCGTGGGGGATCTAGCGGGGGAGCGCACAGATACGCAGTATTTT
>TRBV6-5|TRBJ1-4|.|TRBD1
CASSSPDRGSEKLFF
TGTGCCAGCAGTTCGCCGGACAGGGGGAGTGAAAAACTGTTTTTT
>TRBV5-4|TRBJ2-2|.|.
CASSPKTGNTGELFF
TGTGCCAGCAGCCCAAAGACAGGGAACACCGGGGAGCTGTTTTTT